One sample yielded the 7 T cell receptor beta chains listed below, sequenced in a study of blood T cell repertoires in COVID-19. Only in-frame clones appear in the TCRdb table, and some are missing; sequencing was by immunoSEQ multiplex PCR. The table has approximately 20,000 clones, roughly 85% seen once. The material sequenced was peripheral blood. These receptors all come from a human donor with active COVID-19. The donor label of this sample is uncertain.

In DNA, the CDR3 is TGCGCCAGCAGTGAAATCAGCTCTGGAAACACCATATATTTT. It specifies CASSEISSGNTIYF. The chain employs TRBV10-2 and TRBJ1-3; the D is unclear. The CDR3 has 14 residues. The germline CDR1 and CDR2 sequences are WSHSY and SAAADI. Trimming removed 3 bases from V and 0 bases from J, with 6 bases in between.

This chain uses TRBV3-1 (or the pseudogene TRBV3-2) with TRBJ2-7; 8 bases are a match to TRBD2. Trimming removed 4 bases from V and 1 base from J; junction bases left unmatched: 6. From germline, CDR1 is LGHDT and CDR2 YNNKEL (reference sequence). The CDR3 extends over 15 amino acids. The CDR3 here is CASSLPGTRSYEQYF. DNA of the CDR3: TGTGCCAGCAGCCTTCCGGGGACTAGATCCTACGAGCAGTACTTC.

The chain has TRBV9 and TRBJ1-4; D is ambiguous. With 4 bases removed from V and 0 bases from J, the gap between germline ends came to 7 bases. The CDR3 runs 14 residues. CDR1 is SGDLS and CDR2 is YYNGEE in the germline V gene. This CDR3 is CASSPLTTNEKLFF. The DNA of the CDR3 is TGTGCCAGCAGCCCTTTAACAACTAATGAAAAACTGTTTTTT. Supplemented by reference TRBV9 and TRBJ1-4, the full variable domain reads DSGVTQTPKHLITATGQRVTLRCSPRSGDLSVYWYQQSLDQGLQFLIQYYNGEERAKGNILERFSAQQFPDLHSELNLSSLELGDSALYFCASSPLTTNEKLFFGSGTQLSVL.

In this sample, this clone is medium-sized. This chain links TRBV7-9 with TRBJ1-2; D unresolved. Germline V gene sequence: CDR1 SEHNR, CDR2 FQNEAQ (reference sequence). This CDR3 has 13 residues. The V end lost 2 bases, the J end lost 2 bases, and 6 bases lay between the germline ends. CDR3 in amino acids: CASSLRRNYGYTF. CDR3 DNA: TGTGCCAGCAGCTTACGGAGAAACTATGGCTACACCTTC.

This chain joins TRBV7-9 and TRBJ1-1; a weak D match, TRBD1 (5 bases). CDR1 SEHNR and CDR2 FQNEAQ come from the germline V gene (reference sequence). The V and J ends lost 5 bases and 7 bases respectively, with 14 bases between them. This CDR3 spans 13 amino acids. The CDR3 nucleotides read TGTGCCAGCAGCCGTAACGGCGACAGTGAAGCTTTCTTT. Residues: CASSRNGDSEAFF.

The chain links TRBV2 to TRBJ1-3; D is unclear. The germline gives CDR1 SNHLY, CDR2 FYNNEI. V lost 0 bases and J lost 2, with 11 bases in between. The CDR3 sequence is 16 residues long. CDR3 nucleotides: TGTGCCAGCAGTGAAGCGGCAGTGTCACCTGGAAACACCATATATTTT. It codes for CASSEAAVSPGNTIYF.

This chain connects TRBV7-9 to TRBJ1-6, with a possible D match to TRBD1 (5 bases). There are 12 residues in the CDR3. V was cut by 3 bases and J by 11 bases, with 8 bases left in between. The V gene's germline CDR1 is SEHNR and CDR2 FQNEAQ (reference sequence). CDR3: CASSFQGTPLHF. CDR3 DNA: TGTGCCAGCAGCTTTCAGGGTACACCCCTCCACTTT.